This TCR beta chain was documented in a study of cytomegalovirus exposure and HLA in healthy donors. Trimming pared 0 bases from V and 0 bases from J, leaving 11 bases between. The germline gives CDR1 LGHNA, CDR2 YSLEER. The CDR3 covers 16 residues. Notes on the study in general: There was a cluster of highly shared sequence variants that was likely a sequencing artifact. Under in vitro conditions, three CMV-associated chains were confirmed as specific for CMV antigens.

Concerning this clone: What it binds is not known.

The PCR employed 60 Vbeta primers together with 13 Jbeta primers. Clones were sequenced by immunoSEQ multiplex PCR, and TCRdb holds only the in-frame ones, with some missing. The sample lists roughly 300,000 clones; more than 80% were seen once. The specimen was PBMCs. The J gene is TRBJ1-1, the V gene TRBV4-3, with D hard to call. The receptor was derived from a man between 40 and 49 years old in good health and CMV-seropositive. DNA of the CDR3: TGCGCCAGCAGCCAAGATGCGGGAGGTCTGAACACTGAAGCTTTCTTT. Translated: CASSQDAGGLNTEAFF.